A selection of T cell receptor beta chains follows, all from one sample in a study of cytomegalovirus exposure and HLA in healthy donors. Using immunoSEQ multiplex PCR, the repertoire was profiled, and TCRdb retains in-frame clones only, with some absent. The profile shows 30,000 to 40,000 clones, 80% to 95% of them singletons. The source material was PBMCs. The receptors were gathered from a man between 18 and 35 years old in good health and CMV-seronegative. Both conserved end residues are part of each CDR3. A D gene is named only where the DNA matches it firmly. Clone sizes are given selectively: once, few, many, or a class where the clone is expanded.

D	J	V	size	DNA	CDR3
-	TRBJ2-3	TRBV18	once	TGTGCCAGCTCCGCGAGGGCTCTCTCTAGCACAGATACGCAGTATTTT	CASSARALSSTDTQYF
TRBD2	TRBJ2-3	TRBV6-6	-	TGTGCCAGCAGTTACTCGGGGACTAGCGGGAGTATTGAGCAGTATTTT	CASSYSGTSGSIEQYF
-	TRBJ1-5	TRBV30	-	TGTGCCTGGAGTTACCAGAAGCAGCCCCAGCATTTT	CAWSYQKQPQHF
-	TRBJ1-1	TRBV28	-	TGTGCCAGCACCATCAACAGGAACACTGAAGCTTTCTTT	CASTINRNTEAFF
-	TRBJ1-5	TRBV2	-	TGTGCCAGCAGTCTGGGCCCCAATCAGCCCCAGCATTTT	CASSLGPNQPQHF
TRBD1	TRBJ1-1	TRBV5-1	-	TGCGCCAGCAGATGGACCGGGACAGGGAGGGTGAACACTGAAGCTTTCTTT	CASRWTGTGRVNTEAFF
TRBD2	TRBJ2-7	TRBV7-6	-	TGTGCCAGCAGCTTAGGAGAGGCGGGAGGCTCCTACGAGCAGTACTTC	CASSLGEAGGSYEQYF
-	TRBJ1-1	TRBV15	-	TGTGCCACCAGCAGAGATCGGGGGACTGAAGCTTTCTTT	CATSRDRGTEAFF
TRBD2	TRBJ2-1	TRBV10-3	-	TGTGCCATCAACGGGGGGTCTAGTCGGAACGAGCAGTTCTTC	CAINGGSSRNEQFF
-	TRBJ2-1	TRBV6-1	-	TGTGCCAGCAGTGGTAAAGGCCATCTAGAGATCTCCTACAATGAGCAGTTCTTC	CASSGKGHLEISYNEQFF
-	TRBJ2-7	TRBV10-3	-	TGTGCCATCAGTGACCCGCCGGGACGGGGGGCATACGAGCAGTACTTC	CAISDPPGRGAYEQYF
-	TRBJ1-4	TRBV2	-	TGTGCCAGCAGTGAAGCCACCCCACTGGTTAATGAAAAACTGTTTTTT	CASSEATPLVNEKLFF
TRBD1	TRBJ1-1	TRBV18	-	TGTGCCAGCTCACGACAAGACAGGGGGCGAACTGAAGCTTTCTTT	CASSRQDRGRTEAFF
-	TRBJ1-2	TRBV25-1	-	TGTGCCAGCATGGGAGGTCCTGCTAGCTACACCTTC	CASMGGPASYTF
-	TRBJ2-7	TRBV6-5	-	TGTGCCAGCAGTGGCCGGGACACCTCCTACGAGCAGTACTTC	CASSGRDTSYEQYF
-	TRBJ2-5	TRBV28	-	TGTGCCAGCAGTTTAAATGGCCCGGGCCAAGAGACCCAGTACTTC	CASSLNGPGQETQYF
-	TRBJ2-3	TRBV9	-	TGTGCCAGCAGCCCTCAAGCGGACCCCACAGATACGCAGTATTTT	CASSPQADPTDTQYF
-	TRBJ1-3	TRBV5-5	-	TGTGCCAGCAGCCCGCCCAACAAGGGAAACACCATATATTTT	CASSPPNKGNTIYF
-	TRBJ1-2	TRBV4-1	-	TGCGCCAGCAGCCAATCCAGGGGTACTGGCTACACCTTC	CASSQSRGTGYTF
TRBD1	TRBJ1-1	TRBV19	-	TGTGCCAGTAGTATAACCGACAGGGCCCTGAACACTGAAGCTTTCTTT	CASSITDRALNTEAFF
-	TRBJ2-4	TRBV5-6	-	TGTGCCAGCAGCTTGGCCGTTTTAGATATTCAGTACTTC	CASSLAVLDIQYF
TRBD1	TRBJ1-4	TRBV28	-	TGTGCCAGCTCGAGGGGGCGGCTTGAAAAACTGTTTTTT	CASSRGRLEKLFF
TRBD1	TRBJ2-7	TRBV10-3	-	TGTGCCATCAGTGACCACAGGGGTCCGGAGCAGTACTTC	CAISDHRGPEQYF
TRBD2	TRBJ2-7	TRBV23-1	-	TGCGCCAGCAGTTCTAGCGGGAGTACGGGGGAGCAGTACTTC	CASSSSGSTGEQYF
-	TRBJ2-7	TRBV15	-	TGTGCCACCAGCAGAGATCTGGCGGGCCCACATTACGAGCAGTACTTC	CATSRDLAGPHYEQYF
-	TRBJ2-7	TRBV14	-	TGTGCCAGCAGCCGGACAGAATACAACGAGCAGTACTTC	CASSRTEYNEQYF
TRBD2	TRBJ2-1	TRBV10-1	-	TGCGCCAGCGGGGAGACCCTAGCGGGGGTCGGGAATGAGCAGTTCTTC	CASGETLAGVGNEQFF
-	TRBJ1-1	TRBV29-1	-	TGCAGCGTTGTTCAGCCAAGCGCTGAAGCTTTCTTT	CSVVQPSAEAFF
-	TRBJ1-3	TRBV14	-	TGTGCCAGCAGCCAAGATCTTTTCTCTGGAAACACCATATATTTT	CASSQDLFSGNTIYF
-	TRBJ1-2	TRBV14	-	TGTGCCAGCAGTCTCGACAGTAACTATGGCTACACCTTC	CASSLDSNYGYTF
-	TRBJ1-5	TRBV28	-	TGTGCCAGCAAGGGGGGGAGCAATCAGCCCCAGCATTTT	CASKGGSNQPQHF
-	TRBJ1-1	TRBV27	-	TGTGCCAGCAGTTTATTCAGGGGAACTGAAGCTTTCTTT	CASSLFRGTEAFF
TRBD2	TRBJ2-2	TRBV30	-	TGTGCCTGGAGGCTGTCCGGGACTAGCGCCGGGGAGCTGTTTTTT	CAWRLSGTSAGELFF
-	TRBJ1-5	TRBV19	-	TGTGCCAGTAGTATGAGGACAGCTTATCAGCCCCAGCATTTT	CASSMRTAYQPQHF
TRBD2	TRBJ2-1	TRBV5-1	-	TGCGCCAGCAGCTTGGCGTCTGGCGGGGGGAGCTCCTACAATGAGCAGTTCTTC	CASSLASGGGSSYNEQFF
-	TRBJ2-3	TRBV7-3	-	TGTGCCAGCAGCTTACTTGGCACAGATACGCAGTATTTT	CASSLLGTDTQYF
-	TRBJ1-1	TRBV6-6	-	TGTGCCAGCAGTTATCGGGCAGGGATGAACACTGAAGCTTTCTTT	CASSYRAGMNTEAFF
TRBD2	TRBJ2-1	TRBV7-8	-	TGTGCCAGCAGCTCGGGACTACCCCCGGGGGAGCAGTTCTTC	CASSSGLPPGEQFF
-	TRBJ2-7	TRBV7-2	-	TGTGCCAGCAGCTTCGGCAGGGCCTACGAGCAGTACTTC	CASSFGRAYEQYF
-	TRBJ1-2	TRBV5-8	-	TGTGCCAGCACATGGGCCGGTTGGGGCATCAACTATGGCTACACCTTC	CASTWAGWGINYGYTF
-	TRBJ1-5	TRBV9	-	TGTGCCAGCAGCGTAGTTCCGGCAGGAGGCGAGGATAGCAATCAGCCCCAGCATTTT	CASSVVPAGGEDSNQPQHF
TRBD2	TRBJ2-5	TRBV7-6	-	TGTGCCAGCAGCTTAGAAGCTAGCGGGGGGGATGGAGAGACCCAGTACTTC	CASSLEASGGDGETQYF
TRBD1	TRBJ1-1	TRBV6-5	-	TGTGCCGCAGGGGGCTGGAGGACTGAAGCTTTCTTT	CAAGGWRTEAFF
-	TRBJ2-1	TRBV6-6	-	TGTGCCAGCAGAACTAGCAGAGACAATGAGCAGTTCTTC	CASRTSRDNEQFF
-	TRBJ2-2	TRBV10-1	-	TGCGCCAGCAGTGAGGGCAGGGACACCGGGGAGCTGTTTTTT	CASSEGRDTGELFF
TRBD2	TRBJ2-1	TRBV9	few	TGTGCCAGCAGCGTAGGCGGGGGGGCCCTCGGGGGTGAGCAGTTCTTC	CASSVGGGALGGEQFF
TRBD2	TRBJ2-3	TRBV28	-	TGTGCCAGCAGCTCCGAAGGGAGGGGTACAGATACGCAGTATTTT	CASSSEGRGTDTQYF
TRBD2	TRBJ2-1	TRBV6-1	-	TGTGCCAGCAGTGAAGGGGATCTGTTCGCGGGAGGGCTAGGGCATGAGCAGTTCTTC	CASSEGDLFAGGLGHEQFF
TRBD1	TRBJ2-1	TRBV5-4	-	TGTGCCAGCAGCTTGGCTGCAGGGGGTGAGCAGTTCTTC	CASSLAAGGEQFF
TRBD1	TRBJ2-5	TRBV7-2	-	TGTGCCAGCAGCGTCGGGACAGCTTTACAAGAGACCCAGTACTTC	CASSVGTALQETQYF
-	TRBJ2-7	TRBV2	-	TGTGCCAGCAGCCTTTACGAGCAGTACTTC	CASSLYEQYF
TRBD2	TRBJ2-1	TRBV9	once	TGTGCCAGCAGCGCAAGGACTAGCGCCTCCTACAATGAGCAGTTCTTC	CASSARTSASYNEQFF
-	TRBJ1-2	TRBV5-1	-	TGCGCTAGCAGCTTGGCGAAGGGGGCTAACTATGGCTACACCTTC	CASSLAKGANYGYTF
-	TRBJ2-7	TRBV29-1	-	TGCAGCGCGGAGGAGGGGTACGAGCAGTACTTC	CSAEEGYEQYF